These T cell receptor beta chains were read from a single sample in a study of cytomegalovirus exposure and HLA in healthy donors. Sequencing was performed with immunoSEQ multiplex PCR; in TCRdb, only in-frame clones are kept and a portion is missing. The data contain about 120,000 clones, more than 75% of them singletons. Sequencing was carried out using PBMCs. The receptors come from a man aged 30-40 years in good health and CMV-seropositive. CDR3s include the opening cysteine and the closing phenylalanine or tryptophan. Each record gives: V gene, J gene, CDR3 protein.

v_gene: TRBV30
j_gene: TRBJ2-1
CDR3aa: CAATGTSGYNEQFF

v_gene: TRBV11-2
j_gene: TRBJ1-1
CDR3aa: CASTPNRLNTEAFF

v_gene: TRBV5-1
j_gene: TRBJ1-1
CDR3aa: CASSLSGWGAFF

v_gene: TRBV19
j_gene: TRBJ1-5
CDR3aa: CASSPPGQGIFQPQHF

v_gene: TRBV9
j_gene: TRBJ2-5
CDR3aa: CASSWTGWETQYF

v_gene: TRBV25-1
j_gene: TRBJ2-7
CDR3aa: CASSEPGAGGEQYF

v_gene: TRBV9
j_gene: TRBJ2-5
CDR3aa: CASSGGWGGGGFQETQYF

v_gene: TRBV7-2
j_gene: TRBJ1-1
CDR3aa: CASSLAGEAYTEAFF

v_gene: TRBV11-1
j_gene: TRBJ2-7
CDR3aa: CASSETGLLYEQYF

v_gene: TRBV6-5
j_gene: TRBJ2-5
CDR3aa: CASSRQGVIGETQYF

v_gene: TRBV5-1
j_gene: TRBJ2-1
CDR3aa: CASSLDRTSPLAEQFF

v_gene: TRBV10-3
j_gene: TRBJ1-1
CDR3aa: CAISRQTLNTEAFF

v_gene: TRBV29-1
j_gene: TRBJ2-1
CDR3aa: CSVVTSGVHNEQFF

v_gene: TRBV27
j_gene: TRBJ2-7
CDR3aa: CASNPGGIPSYEQYF